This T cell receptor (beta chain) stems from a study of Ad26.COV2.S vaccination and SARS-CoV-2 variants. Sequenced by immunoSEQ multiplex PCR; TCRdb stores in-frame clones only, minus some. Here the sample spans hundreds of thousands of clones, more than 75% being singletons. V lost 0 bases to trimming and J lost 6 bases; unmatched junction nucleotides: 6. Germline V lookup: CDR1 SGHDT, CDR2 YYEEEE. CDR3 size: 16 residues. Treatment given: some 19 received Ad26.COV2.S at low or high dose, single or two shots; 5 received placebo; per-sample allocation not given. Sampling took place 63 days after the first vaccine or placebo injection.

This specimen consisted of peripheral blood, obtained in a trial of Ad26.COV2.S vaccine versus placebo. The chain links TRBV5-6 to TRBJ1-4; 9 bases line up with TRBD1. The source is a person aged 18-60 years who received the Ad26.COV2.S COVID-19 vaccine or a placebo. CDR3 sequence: CASSLGDRAFDEKLFF. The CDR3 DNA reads TGTGCCAGCAGCTTGGGGGACAGGGCTTTTGATGAAAAACTGTTTTTT.